The 22 T cell receptor beta chains below were found in one sample sequenced in a study of shared clonotypes between healthy human individuals. Naive-designated CD8 cells lacked CD45RO, were positively enriched for CCR7, and omitted terminally differentiated effector memory CD45RA+ cells. TCRdb's copy holds only in-frame clones and misses some; the assay was immunoSEQ multiplex PCR. The data contain 2 million to 2.5 million clones, approximately 94% of them seen just once; the ten biggest clones take up more than 1.5%. The material sequenced was naive CD8+ T cells from PBMCs. The origin of the receptors is a man between 18 and 35 years old in good health. Some clones in this sample may be carry-over from other donors' samples.

The J gene is TRBJ2-7, the V gene TRBV5-1; TRBD2 aligns across 13 bases. This CDR3 contains 16 residues. Germline V lookup: CDR1 SGHRS, CDR2 YFSETQ. V lost 0 bases and J lost 7; bases outside the gene matches: 7. In nucleotides, the CDR3 is TGCGCCAGCAGCTTGGCCAGCGGACTAGCGGGAGTAGAGCAGTACTTC. It specifies CASSLASGLAGVEQYF.

The chain recombines TRBV9 with TRBJ1-4; 7 bases align to TRBD1. Per the germline V gene, CDR1 is SGDLS and CDR2 is YYNGEE. The V and J ends lost 7 bases and 8 bases, in that order; junction bases with no gene match: 14. This CDR3 has 15 residues. This CDR3 reads CASSTQPGGGEKLFF. CDR3 in DNA: TGTGCCAGCTCAACTCAGCCAGGGGGAGGGGAAAAACTGTTTTTT.

The V and J genes are TRBV7-6 and TRBJ1-1; TRBD1 matches 7 bases. The CDR3 is 14 amino acids. J gave up 4 bases and V 6 bases, and 8 bases lay outside the gene matches. Germline V gene data show CDR1 as SGHVS and CDR2 as FNYEAQ. CDR3 nucleotide sequence: TGTGCCAGCAGGGCGGGACAGCGAGGCACTGAAGCTTTCTTT. Translation: CASRAGQRGTEAFF.

The rearrangement links TRBV27 to TRBJ1-1; 8 nucleotides line up with TRBD1. Trimming removed 6 bases from V and 1 base from J; junction bases left unmatched: 10. The CDR3 covers 16 residues. Germline V gene sequence: CDR1 MNHEY, CDR2 SMNVEV (reference sequence). CDR3 sequence: CASRLLGTGKNTEAFF. CDR3 DNA: TGTGCCAGCAGACTATTGGGGACAGGAAAGAACACTGAAGCTTTCTTT.

This clone appeared once. This chain links TRBV9 with TRBJ2-5; 7 bases agree with TRBD2. CDR1 and CDR2 from the germline V gene are SGDLS and YYNGEE. The CDR3 is 15 residues long. The V gene end was trimmed by 0 bases and the J gene end by 5 bases; junction bases not matched to a gene: 7. The CDR3 DNA reads TGTGCCAGCAGCGTAGGGGCGGGAGCCACGGAGACCCAGTACTTC. This gives the protein CASSVGAGATETQYF.

The rearrangement joins TRBV2 to TRBJ1-3; 7 positions agree with TRBD1. The CDR3 has 16 residues. The germline V gene encodes CDR1 SNHLY and CDR2 FYNNEI. V shed 5 bases and J 0 bases; nucleotides not matched to a gene: 7. CDR3 region: CASSWGQPRSGNTIYF. The CDR3 DNA reads as TGTGCCAGCAGTTGGGGACAGCCCCGCTCTGGAAACACCATATATTTT.

On this clone: This specimen includes other DNA sequences encoding the same CDR3. The V and J genes are TRBV9 and TRBJ2-3, with 12 bases lining up with TRBD1. Trimming took 3 bases from V and 2 from J; bases not matched to a gene: 1. The CDR3 sequence is 15 residues long. CDR1 is SGDLS and CDR2 is YYNGEE in the germline V gene. The CDR3 spells CASSGGQGATDTQYF. CDR3 sequence (DNA): TGTGCCAGCAGCGGGGGACAGGGGGCCACAGATACGCAGTATTTT.

The chain is built from TRBV9 and TRBJ2-2, with TRBD2 matching over 7 bases. V shed 0 bases and J 4 bases; nucleotides not matched to a gene: 6. Germline V gives CDR1 SGDLS, CDR2 YYNGEE. The CDR3 runs to 16 residues. The CDR3 loop is CASSVEAGVITGELFF. CDR3 bases: TGTGCCAGCAGCGTAGAGGCGGGAGTAATCACCGGGGAGCTGTTTTTT. The full variable domain, its missing parts supplied by reference TRBV9 and TRBJ2-2, is DSGVTQTPKHLITATGQRVTLRCSPRSGDLSVYWYQQSLDQGLQFLIQYYNGEERAKGNILERFSAQQFPDLHSELNLSSLELGDSALYFCASSVEAGVITGELFFGEGSRLTVL.

The rearrangement joins TRBV7-9 to TRBJ2-5; 8 bases align to TRBD2. CDR3 length: 14 amino acids. V shed 5 bases, J shed 3 bases, and the junction held 5 bases outside the gene matches. Germline V CDR1 and CDR2: SEHNR, FQNEAQ (reference sequence). The CDR3 region has the DNA TGTGCCAGCAGCCCGCAGACTAGCGAAGAGACCCAGTACTTC. Protein sequence: CASSPQTSEETQYF.

The chain combines TRBV18 with TRBJ2-2; 7 nucleotides align to TRBD1. This CDR3 region has 15 residues. Germline V gene sequence: CDR1 KGHSH, CDR2 LQKENI. Trimming at V came to 3 bases and at J to 6 bases, leaving 7 bases not matched to a gene. The CDR3 DNA reads as TGTGCCAGCTCACCCGACAGGGATTTTTCCGGGGAGCTGTTTTTT. This encodes CASSPDRDFSGELFF.

This rearrangement joins TRBV7-9 to TRBJ2-7; D tentatively fits TRBD1 or TRBD2 (7 bases each). Between the trimmed V and J ends, which lost 3 bases and 6 bases, there was a span of 18 bases. The germline CDR1 and CDR2 sequences are SEHNR and FQNEAQ (reference sequence). CDR3 length: 15 residues. The CDR3 DNA sequence: TGTGCCAGCAGCTTTGGAGGGGGCCTAGCGGCCGAGCAGTACTTC. Protein: CASSFGGGLAAEQYF.

As regards this clone: This specimen includes other DNA sequences encoding the same CDR3. The chain has TRBV27 and TRBJ2-3; the D gene could be TRBD1 or TRBD2 (5 bases each). Germline V CDR1 and CDR2: MNHEY, SMNVEV (reference sequence). The V and J ends lost 6 bases and 0 bases respectively, with 13 bases between them. CDR3 length: 15 amino acids. The CDR3 nucleotides are TGTGCCAGCAGCCCCGGGACGGGGAGCACAGATACGCAGTATTTT. It encodes CASSPGTGSTDTQYF.

The J gene is TRBJ2-4, the V gene TRBV29-1, with TRBD1 identical over 12 bases. CDR1 is SQVTM, CDR2 ANQGSEA, per germline. J lost 6 bases, V lost 7 bases, and 10 bases had no gene match. The CDR3 runs 15 residues. CDR3 amino acids: CSGGDRGLSGNIQYF. CDR3 sequence (DNA): TGCAGCGGTGGGGACAGGGGGCTGTCTGGAAACATTCAGTACTTC.

The chain employs TRBV15 and TRBJ1-1, with 9 bases matching TRBD1. The CDR3 sequence is 14 residues long. Losses at the gene ends were 0 bases for V and 11 bases for J; bases not matched to a gene: 7. CDR1 is LNHNV and CDR2 is YYDKDF in the germline V gene (reference sequence). The CDR3 sequence is CATSRDRDRERAFF. The CDR3 DNA sequence: TGTGCCACCAGCAGAGATCGGGACAGGGAGAGGGCTTTCTTT.

V usage is TRBV29-1 and J usage is TRBJ2-5; possibly TRBD2 for D (6 bases). The germline gives CDR1 SQVTM, CDR2 ANQGSEA. The germline V and J ends were trimmed by 6 bases and 2 bases, with 13 bases remaining between them. This CDR3 region has 13 residues. Written as DNA, the CDR3 is TGCAGCGTGCGGTCACGGGGGCAAGAGACCCAGTACTTC. Its translation is CSVRSRGQETQYF.

This clone came up a few times. The chain uses TRBV7-8 and TRBJ1-1; D is perhaps TRBD1 (6 bases). This CDR3 spans 15 amino acids. The germline CDR1 and CDR2 sequences are SGHVS and FQNEAQ. Trimming shortened V by 5 bases and J by 1 base, and 14 bases separated the two germline ends. The CDR3 region has the DNA TGTGCCAGCAGCCCGGCAGACAGGAGGAACACTGAAGCTTTCTTT. This codes for CASSPADRRNTEAFF.

The CDR3 loop is CSVDTGEYYGYTF. The CDR3 coding sequence is TGCAGCGTTGACACAGGGGAATACTATGGCTACACCTTC. The chain has TRBV29-1 and TRBJ1-2; 7 nucleotides align to TRBD1. V gave up 3 bases and J gave up 3 bases; unmatched junction bases: 4. CDR3 length equals 13 residues. Germline assignment: CDR1 SQVTM and CDR2 ANQGSEA.

The V call is TRBV9, the J call TRBJ2-7; D is possibly TRBD1 or TRBD2 (6 bases each). Germline-derived CDR1 and CDR2 are SGDLS and YYNGEE. V was shortened by 4 bases and J by 7 bases, with 21 bases between the two germline ends. CDR3 length equals 15 residues. The CDR3, as DNA: TGTGCCAGCAGCACCCAGGGGACTGTAACTTTGGAGCAGTACTTC. This encodes CASSTQGTVTLEQYF. The full variable domain, completed using reference TRBV9 and TRBJ2-7, is DSGVTQTPKHLITATGQRVTLRCSPRSGDLSVYWYQQSLDQGLQFLIQYYNGEERAKGNILERFSAQQFPDLHSELNLSSLELGDSALYFCASSTQGTVTLEQYFGPGTRLTVT.

For this clone: The identical CDR3 is also encoded by other nucleotide sequences in the sample. The J gene is TRBJ1-1, the V gene TRBV7-6; tentatively, D is TRBD1 (5 bases). The germline V gene encodes CDR1 SGHVS and CDR2 FNYEAQ. There are 13 residues in the CDR3. The V gene lost 5 bases and the J gene lost 3 bases, with 10 bases spanning the gap. The CDR3 region has the DNA TGTGCCAGCAGCCCCGGGGGGGACACTGAAGCTTTCTTT. Amino acid sequence: CASSPGGDTEAFF.

This rearrangement joins TRBV7-2 to TRBJ1-5, with no clear D. CDR1 is SGHTA and CDR2 is FQGNSA in the germline V gene. The CDR3 extends over 14 amino acids. V was shortened by 1 base and J by 6 bases, with 10 bases between the two germline ends. CDR3 residues: CASSLVPGTQPQHF. CDR3 sequence (DNA): TGTGCCAGCAGCTTAGTTCCAGGTACTCAGCCCCAGCATTTT.

The chain couples TRBV5-1 to TRBJ2-1, with D maybe TRBD2 (5 bases). Germline V gene sequence: CDR1 SGHRS, CDR2 YFSETQ. This CDR3 region has 15 residues. V was shortened by 0 bases and J by 8 bases, with 15 bases between the two germline ends. The CDR3: CASSLVGLADYEQFF. DNA for the CDR3: TGCGCCAGCAGCTTGGTCGGCCTAGCTGACTATGAGCAGTTCTTC.

This rearrangement joins TRBV7-6 to TRBJ2-7, with TRBD2 identical over 14 bases. In germline, CDR1 is SGHVS, CDR2 FNYEAQ. V lost 5 bases and J lost 3; bases outside the gene matches: 6. CDR3 size: 16 residues. This CDR3 is CASSDGTSGSFYEQYF. The CDR3 nucleotides read TGTGCCAGCAGCGATGGGACTAGCGGGAGTTTCTACGAGCAGTACTTC.